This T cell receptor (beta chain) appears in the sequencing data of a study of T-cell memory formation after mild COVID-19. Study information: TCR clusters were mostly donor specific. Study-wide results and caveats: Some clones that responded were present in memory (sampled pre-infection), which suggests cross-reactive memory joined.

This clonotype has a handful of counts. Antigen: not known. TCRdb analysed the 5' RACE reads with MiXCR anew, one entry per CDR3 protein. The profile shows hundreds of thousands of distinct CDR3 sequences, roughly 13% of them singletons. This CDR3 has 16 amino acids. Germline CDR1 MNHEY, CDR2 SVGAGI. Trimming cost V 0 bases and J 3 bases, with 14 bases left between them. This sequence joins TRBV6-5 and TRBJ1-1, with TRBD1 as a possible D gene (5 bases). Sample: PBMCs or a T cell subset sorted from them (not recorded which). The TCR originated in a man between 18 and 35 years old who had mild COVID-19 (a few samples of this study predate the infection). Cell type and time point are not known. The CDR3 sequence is CASSYSGGSIDTEAFF. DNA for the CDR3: TGTGCCAGCAGTTACTCGGGGGGTAGCATTGACACTGAAGCTTTCTTT.